Detailed here is one TCR beta chain. The CDR3 has 12 amino acids. The V end was cut by 3 bases, the J end by 4 bases, with 6 bases between. Germline V gives CDR1 SNHLY, CDR2 FYNNEI. The source of the sample is a study of blood T cell repertoires in COVID-19. The protocol was immunoSEQ multiplex PCR, while the TCRdb copy is restricted to in-frame clones and leaves out a portion. The table lists about 180,000 clones, roughly 80% of them singletons. Sequencing was done on a sample of peripheral blood. The chain recombines TRBV2 with TRBJ1-1; perhaps TRBD1 as D (5 bases). The sequence came from a human donor in a cohort sampled during active COVID-19. CDR3 DNA sequence: TGTGCCAGCAGTGAGGGGGGCACTGAAGCTTTCTTT. Amino acids: CASSEGGTEAFF.